Following are 15 T cell receptor beta chains from one sample sequenced in a study of graft-versus-host responses after intestinal transplantation. These receptors are not linked to any known antigen. Method: immunoSEQ multiplex PCR; TCRdb's copy keeps in-frame clones and lacks some. Of around 120,000 clones in the sample, roughly 91% were seen once. The specimen comprised unstimulated CD4+ T cells sorted from spleen or lymph node cells, sampled before intestinal transplant. All receptors derive from a human donor who received an intestinal transplant.

V gene TRBV5-1 combines with J gene TRBJ2-1; D remains unclear. V lost 1 base and J 8 bases, leaving 10 bases between the germline ends. CDR1 and CDR2 from the germline V gene are SGHRS and YFSETQ. This CDR3 region has 13 residues. CDR3 coding DNA: TGCGCCAGCAGCTTGAGAGAGGTAGATGAGCAGTTCTTC. Amino acids: CASSLREVDEQFF.

V gene TRBV10-3 combines with J gene TRBJ1-2; D ambiguous. The CDR3 extends over 14 amino acids. Germline V gene lookup returns CDR1 ENHRY and CDR2 SYGVKD. The ends were cut back, 5 bases at V and 6 bases at J, with 16 bases in the middle. CDR3 amino acids: CAISHEGLHHGYTF. In nucleotides, the CDR3 is TGTGCCATCAGTCATGAAGGGCTCCACCATGGCTACACCTTC.

The chain is built from TRBV28 and TRBJ1-1; weak D call: TRBD1 (6 bases). The CDR3 has 13 amino acids. The germline V gene encodes CDR1 MDHEN and CDR2 SYDVKM. Trimming shortened V by 6 bases and J by 4 bases, and 12 bases separated the two germline ends. The CDR3 loop is CASRLQGGTEAFF. CDR3 in DNA: TGTGCCAGCAGACTCCAAGGGGGCACTGAAGCTTTCTTT.

This chain links TRBV6-1 with TRBJ2-1; D is possibly TRBD2 (5 bases). Trimming cost V 7 bases and J 10 bases, with 23 bases left between them. Looked up from germline, CDR1 is MNHNS and CDR2 is SASEGT. The CDR3 is made up of 15 amino acids. The DNA for the CDR3 is TGTGCCAGCATTCTCGGGGAGAACAGTATCCGGGAGCAGTTCTTC. It translates to CASILGENSIREQFF.

The chain is built from TRBV2 and TRBJ2-4; D may be TRBD2 (6 bases). The CDR3 loop spans 14 amino acids. V was shortened by 6 bases and J by 4 bases, with 13 bases between the two germline ends. CDR1 and CDR2 from the germline V gene are SNHLY and FYNNEI. The CDR3 spells CASRLEGLKNIQYF. CDR3 bases: TGTGCCAGCAGGCTTGAAGGACTAAAAAACATTCAGTACTTC. The variable domain in full, completed from reference TRBV2 and TRBJ2-4, reads EPEVTQTPSHQVTQMGQEVILRCVPISNHLYFYWYRQILGQKVEFLVSFYNNEISEKSEIFDDQFSVERPDGSNFTLKIRSTKLEDSAMYFCASRLEGLKNIQYFGAGTRLSVL.

The chain combines TRBV28 with TRBJ2-7; possible D gene TRBD1, 5 bases. This CDR3 has 13 amino acids. The ends were cut back, 6 bases at V and 2 bases at J, with 11 bases in the middle. Germline V gives CDR1 MDHEN, CDR2 SYDVKM. The CDR3 protein is CASRLDSPYEQYF. Here the CDR3 DNA reads TGTGCCAGCAGACTTGACAGTCCCTACGAGCAGTACTTC.

The V call is TRBV5-4, the J call TRBJ2-2; D might be TRBD1 (5 bases). Germline CDR1 and CDR2: SGHNT and YYREEE (reference sequence). V dropped 4 bases and J dropped 6 bases, with 10 bases sitting between them. The length of the CDR3 is 13 residues. The CDR3 reads CASSADNSGELFF. CDR3 sequence (DNA): TGTGCCAGCAGCGCGGACAACTCCGGGGAGCTGTTTTTT.

The chain carries TRBV5-6 and TRBJ1-2; TRBD1 agrees at 9 bases. This CDR3 comprises 13 residues. V shed 4 bases, J shed 5 bases, and the junction held 3 bases outside the gene matches. Germline lookup yields CDR1 SGHDT and CDR2 YYEEEE. For the CDR3, the DNA is TGTGCCAGCAGCGGAGGACAGGGGTATGGCTACACCTTC. Translation gives CASSGGQGYGYTF.

This chain joins TRBV6-5 and TRBJ1-1; 7 nucleotides match TRBD1. This CDR3 contains 15 residues. V was clipped by 2 bases and J by 5 bases; unmatched bases: 8. In germline, CDR1 is MNHEY, CDR2 SVGAGI. The CDR3: CASSYEGARGTEAFF. CDR3 sequence (DNA): TGTGCCAGCAGTTACGAGGGGGCGAGGGGTACTGAAGCTTTCTTT.

The table lists this clone with a few counts. V usage is TRBV7-2 and J usage is TRBJ2-3, with 7 bases fitting TRBD2. The CDR3 has 15 amino acids. Germline-derived CDR1 and CDR2 are SGHTA and FQGNSA. Trimming removed 0 bases from V and 15 bases from J; junction bases left unmatched: 15. The CDR3 nucleotides are TGTGCCAGCAGCTTAGCGGGGTTGAGCGGGACCCTGAAATATTTT. This sequence encodes CASSLAGLSGTLKYF. Full variable domain (rest looked up from reference TRBV7-2 and TRBJ2-3): GAGVSQSPSNKVTEKGKDVELRCDPISGHTALYWYRQSLGQGLEFLIYFQGNSAPDKSGLPSDRFSAERTGGSVSTLTIQRTQQEDSAVYLCASSLAGLSGTLKYFGPGTRLTVL.

V and J are TRBV6-5 and TRBJ2-7; a weak D match, TRBD1 (6 bases). V lost 2 bases and J lost 0, with 11 bases in between. The CDR3 runs to 15 residues. The germline V gene has CDR1 MNHEY and CDR2 SVGAGI. CDR3 sequence reads: CASSYERTASYEQYF. The DNA of the CDR3 is TGTGCCAGCAGTTACGAGCGGACAGCCTCCTACGAGCAGTACTTC.

The chain links TRBV5-1 to TRBJ2-1; TRBD2 is a possible D gene (5 bases). The V gene lost 5 bases and the J gene lost 3 bases, with 9 bases spanning the gap. The CDR3 spans 13 residues. Germline assignment: CDR1 SGHRS and CDR2 YFSETQ. The CDR3 coding sequence is TGCGCCAGCAGAAGCGGCCACTACAATGAGCAGTTCTTC. It encodes CASRSGHYNEQFF.

The chain carries TRBV4-1 and TRBJ2-7, with D hard to call. There are 14 residues in the CDR3. The V gene lost 0 bases and the J gene lost 1 base, with 7 bases spanning the gap. Germline V gives CDR1 MGHRA, CDR2 YSYEKL. CDR3 coding DNA: TGCGCCAGCAGCCAAGATTGGGTATCCTACGAGCAGTACTTC. Its translation: CASSQDWVSYEQYF.

The V call is TRBV19, the J call TRBJ1-5; TRBD1 might be the D (5 bases). The CDR3 extends over 15 amino acids. Germline CDR1 is LNHDA and CDR2 is SQIVND (reference sequence). V gave up 7 bases and J gave up 1 base, with 14 bases separating them. The CDR3: CASTLRAPSNQPQHF. CDR3 nucleotide sequence: TGTGCCAGTACCCTCAGGGCCCCAAGCAATCAGCCCCAGCATTTT.

The rearrangement joins TRBV20-1 to TRBJ1-2; D is unresolved. Trimming removed 3 bases at V and 7 bases at J, with 3 bases between. The CDR3 is 9 residues long. Per germline, CDR1 DFQATT and CDR2 SNEGSKA (reference sequence). The CDR3 sequence: CSASGGYTF. DNA for the CDR3: TGCAGTGCTAGTGGTGGCTACACCTTC.